What follows are 4 T cell receptor beta chains derived from one specimen sequenced in a study of CXCR3-negative and CXCR3-positive naive CD8 T cells. The TRB libraries of cDNA were built by UMI-labeled 5' RACE. TCRdb re-called the 5' RACE reads and catalogs CDR3 proteins one per entry, DNA excluded. The table lists some 130,000 distinct CDR3 sequences. The source material was naive CXCR3- CD8+ T cells from blood. Subset defined: CD45RO-CCR7+CD27+CD95- naive CD8+ T cells lacking CXCR3 (TNR3-). The source is a human donor in good health. Some clones in this sample may be carry-over from other donors' samples.

The genes are TRBV18 and TRBJ2-7. The CDR3 is 13 residues long. CDR1 KGHSH and CDR2 LQKENI come from the germline V gene. CDR3 in amino acids: CASSPNGTYEQYF.

This chain links TRBV9 with TRBJ2-5; TCRdb picks TRBD2, but there is no DNA to check that call. Germline loops: CDR1 SGDLS, CDR2 YYNGEE. The CDR3 spans 16 residues. The CDR3 is CASSVAGTSGGETQYF.

The CDR3 sequence is CASSYGQGNEQFF. The chain combines TRBV6-6 with TRBJ2-1; TCRdb reports TRBD1, a call that lacks DNA to check it against. The germline gives CDR1 MNHNY, CDR2 SVGAGI (reference sequence). CDR3 length equals 13 residues.

This chain joins TRBV24-1 and TRBJ1-1; TCRdb's D gene call, TRBD1, goes unchecked for lack of DNA. Germline lookup yields CDR1 KGHDR and CDR2 SFDVKD. CDR3 length: 13 residues. The CDR3 region is CATRDRANTEAFF.